Given below is one TCR beta chain in context. These data are taken from a study of blood T cell repertoires in COVID-19. Study-wide context: From the United States, Italy and Spain came samples of acute and convalescent COVID-19. T cells, B-cell-depleted T cells, or PBMCs provided the cDNA or gDNA that served as material.

The V gene's germline CDR1 is SGHVS and CDR2 FQNEAQ. V was pared by 1 base and J by 8 bases, with 14 bases between. CDR3 length: 14 amino acids. As processed by the authors: It was from reference gene primer amplification that nucleated cell counts were estimated. Clones were sequenced by immunoSEQ multiplex PCR, and TCRdb holds only the in-frame ones, with some missing. V and J calls and clone size are given by that table; D and trimming were obtained from the DNA. Among 200,000 to 300,000 clones listed, roughly 88% were seen once. The rearrangement joins TRBV7-8 to TRBJ1-2; D unresolved. The receptor was derived from a man aged 40-49 years with acute or convalescent COVID-19. The specimen sequenced was peripheral blood. CDR3: CASSLVGMTYGYTF. The CDR3 DNA reads TGTGCCAGCAGCTTAGTCGGGATGACCTACGGCTACACCTTC.